This T cell receptor (beta chain) was documented in a study of cytomegalovirus exposure and HLA in healthy donors. There are 12 residues in the CDR3. Germline CDR1 MNHEY, CDR2 SVGAGI. V lost 5 bases, J lost 3 bases, and 8 bases lay in between. PCR used 60 Vbeta primers and 13 Jbeta primers. Profiled with immunoSEQ multiplex PCR; TCRdb holds only in-frame clones, not every one. This table has around 130,000 clones, over 50% appearing once. The chain is built from TRBV6-5 and TRBJ2-7; D is perhaps TRBD2 (5 bases). The receptor was derived from a woman between 40 and 50 years old in good health and CMV-seropositive. Material: PBMCs. The CDR3 DNA is TGTGCCAGCAGTGACTATCTCTACGAGCAGTACTTC. Its protein product is CASSDYLYEQYF.